Sequencing of this T cell receptor (beta chain) was carried out in a study of early T cells in non-severe SARS-CoV-2 infection. MiXCR was run by TCRdb on the 5' RACE reads, yielding one entry per CDR3 protein. The sample lists 32,000 or so distinct CDR3 sequences; about 5% were seen once. This clonotype was recorded a few times. With V trimmed by 5 bases and J by 3 bases, 2 bases remained unmatched. The length of the CDR3 is 15 residues. Looked up from germline, CDR1 is SGHVS and CDR2 is FNYEAQ. The chain recombines TRBV7-6 with TRBJ2-5, with TRBD2 identical over 14 bases. The sequence was collected from an adult who was a healthcare worker with PCR-confirmed SARS-CoV-2 infection or an uninfected control (not recorded which). The sample consisted of whole blood. CDR3 protein: CASSLGLAGEETQYF. CDR3 in DNA: TGTGCCAGCAGCCTGGGACTAGCGGGGGAAGAGACCCAGTACTTC.